This T cell receptor beta chain emerged from a study of CD8+CD57+ T cells in acquired aplastic anemia. An expansion of CD8+CD57+ cells by flow cytometry had been shown in patients chosen for sequencing. For CDR3 and TCR beta VDJ profiling, genomic DNA was the template used. Using its own MiXCR run on the reads, TCRdb lists one record per CDR3 protein. The sample contains around 430,000 distinct CDR3 sequences, around 30% of which appear only once. This clonotype was detected a few times. This clonotype originated in a human donor with aplastic anemia. The sequenced sample consisted of sorted CD4+, CD8+, or CD8+CD57+ T cells (not recorded which) from PBMCs.

The DNA of the CDR3 is TGTGCCAGCAGCCAAGGGTTGGGGATAGGACCCTCCTTGGGGCCCCAGCATTTT. It is translated as CASSQGLGIGPSLGPQHF. The V gene is TRBV3-1, the J gene TRBJ1-5; D unresolved. Germline V lookup: CDR1 LGHDT, CDR2 YNNKEL (reference sequence). The CDR3 consists of 18 residues. V lost 1 base and J 9 bases, leaving 25 bases between the germline ends.